The rows below give T cell receptor beta chains drawn from one sample of a study of T cell changes during pregnancy in multiple sclerosis. Libraries were prepared by immunoSEQ multiplex PCR; TCRdb keeps only in-frame clonotypes and omits some of them. Of under 95,000 clones in the sample, around 93% are singletons; the top ten hold approximately 0.79%. This sample comprised peripheral blood, obtained in the second trimester of pregnancy. The receptors were sampled from a female donor in good health, enrolled as a control in a pregnancy study. Each CDR3 is given with its conserved first and last residue. D genes are given only for firm matches. The listing skips clone size in some rows; elsewhere it reads once, few, many or a size class.

CDR3: CASSLDGPTDTQYF; DNA: TGTGCCAGCAGCTTAGATGGGCCAACAGATACGCAGTATTTT; size: -; D: -; V: TRBV11-3; J: TRBJ2-3
CDR3: CASMPSGGDYEQYF; DNA: TGTGCCAGCATGCCTAGCGGGGGGGACTACGAGCAGTACTTC; size: -; D: TRBD2; V: TRBV7-8; J: TRBJ2-7
CDR3: CASSQQTGPNTGELFF; DNA: TGCGCCAGCAGCCAACAGACAGGGCCCAACACCGGGGAGCTGTTTTTT; size: -; D: TRBD1; V: TRBV4-3; J: TRBJ2-2
CDR3: CASSSGTPLGEAFF; DNA: TGTGCCAGCAGTTCAGGAACACCCCTCGGTGAAGCTTTCTTT; size: few; D: -; V: TRBV6-5; J: TRBJ1-1
CDR3: CAWSQGMGTEAFF; DNA: TGTGCCTGGAGCCAGGGGATGGGCACTGAAGCTTTCTTT; size: few; D: -; V: TRBV30; J: TRBJ1-1
CDR3: CASSETSGGAGETQYF; DNA: TGTGCCAGCAGTGAAACTAGCGGGGGGGCCGGGGAGACCCAGTACTTC; size: -; D: TRBD2; V: TRBV25-1; J: TRBJ2-5
CDR3: CASSVAGETGNTIYF; DNA: TGTGCCAGCAGCGTAGCGGGGGAAACTGGAAACACCATATATTTT; size: once; D: -; V: TRBV9; J: TRBJ1-3
CDR3: CASSSGPDGIGELFF; DNA: TGTGCCAGCAGCTCCGGGCCGGACGGGATCGGGGAGCTGTTTTTT; size: -; D: -; V: TRBV7-8; J: TRBJ2-2
CDR3: CSVELSGENTGELFF; DNA: TGCAGCGTTGAACTTAGCGGGGAGAACACCGGGGAGCTGTTTTTT; size: -; D: TRBD2; V: TRBV29-1; J: TRBJ2-2
CDR3: CASSSRTGGLNIQYF; DNA: TGTGCCAGTAGTTCGAGGACAGGGGGCTTAAACATTCAGTACTTC; size: -; D: TRBD1; V: TRBV19; J: TRBJ2-4
CDR3: CASTADGGFDSPLHF; DNA: TGTGCCAGCACCGCGGACGGGGGATTCGATTCACCCCTCCACTTT; size: -; D: -; V: TRBV7-6; J: TRBJ1-6
CDR3: CASSPPAGGGYNEQFF; DNA: TGTGCCAGCAGCCCGCCGGCCGGCGGGGGTTACAATGAGCAGTTCTTC; size: -; D: TRBD2; V: TRBV7-9; J: TRBJ2-1
CDR3: CASSIAGASAWNIQYF; DNA: TGTGCCAGTAGTATCGCTGGGGCCTCGGCTTGGAACATTCAGTACTTC; size: -; D: -; V: TRBV19; J: TRBJ2-4
CDR3: CASSAIGTGPVGAFF; DNA: TGTGCCAGCAGCGCAATCGGGACAGGCCCTGTTGGAGCTTTCTTT; size: -; D: TRBD1; V: TRBV9; J: TRBJ1-1
CDR3: CAWSASRTVNF; DNA: TGTGCCTGGAGTGCGTCGAGGACAGTGAACTTC; size: -; D: -; V: TRBV30; J: TRBJ1-2
CDR3: CASSFRPLPGQPQHF; DNA: TGTGCCAGCAGCTTTAGACCCCTCCCGGGGCAGCCCCAGCATTTT; size: -; D: -; V: TRBV5-6; J: TRBJ1-5
CDR3: CASSVSGTSTDTQYF; DNA: TGTGCCAGCAGTGTCAGCGGCACTAGCACAGATACGCAGTATTTT; size: -; D: -; V: TRBV6-4; J: TRBJ2-3
CDR3: CASSLTGVPNEKLFF; DNA: TGTGCCAGCAGTCTGACAGGGGTGCCTAATGAAAAACTGTTTTTT; size: -; D: TRBD1; V: TRBV6-5; J: TRBJ1-4
CDR3: CASSRTGSVNYGYTF; DNA: TGTGCCAGCAGCCGCACAGGATCCGTTAACTATGGCTACACCTTC; size: -; D: -; V: TRBV5-8; J: TRBJ1-2
CDR3: CASSVSVSSTDTQYF; DNA: TGTGCCAGCAGCGTATCCGTATCTAGCACAGATACGCAGTATTTT; size: -; D: -; V: TRBV9; J: TRBJ2-3
CDR3: CATSRGGGADGELFF; DNA: TGTGCCACCAGCAGAGGCGGGGGGGCCGACGGGGAGCTGTTTTTT; size: -; D: TRBD2; V: TRBV15; J: TRBJ2-2
CDR3: CASSRRNEQFF; DNA: TGCGCCAGCAGCCGGCGGAATGAGCAGTTCTTC; size: -; D: -; V: TRBV4-3; J: TRBJ2-1
CDR3: CASSPETGVGNTIYF; DNA: TGTGCCAGCAGCCCAGAGACAGGGGTCGGAAACACCATATATTTT; size: -; D: TRBD1; V: TRBV9; J: TRBJ1-3
CDR3: CASSLGQLYEKLFF; DNA: TGTGCCAGCAGCTTAGGACAGCTGTATGAAAAACTGTTTTTT; size: -; D: -; V: TRBV7-9; J: TRBJ1-4
CDR3: CASSYPLAGGITGELFF; DNA: TGTGCCAGCAGCTACCCTTTAGCGGGGGGGATCACCGGGGAGCTGTTTTTT; size: -; D: TRBD2; V: TRBV9; J: TRBJ2-2
CDR3: CASSLDHRSYEQYF; DNA: TGCGCCAGCAGCTTGGATCACAGATCCTACGAGCAGTACTTC; size: -; D: -; V: TRBV5-1; J: TRBJ2-7
CDR3: CASSLGPGGSNQPQHF; DNA: TGCGCCAGCAGCTTGGGACCGGGGGGAAGCAATCAGCCCCAGCATTTT; size: -; D: -; V: TRBV5-1; J: TRBJ1-5
CDR3: CASSVREGHLYDEQFF; DNA: TGTGCCAGCAGCGTTCGTGAGGGACACCTCTACGATGAGCAGTTCTTC; size: -; D: -; V: TRBV9; J: TRBJ2-1
CDR3: CASSQEWTGDGQYF; DNA: TGCGCCAGCAGCCAAGAGTGGACAGGCGACGGGCAGTACTTC; size: -; D: TRBD1; V: TRBV4-3; J: TRBJ2-7
CDR3: CASSQDLNAGETQYF; DNA: TGCGCCAGCAGCCAAGATCTGAACGCCGGTGAGACCCAGTACTTC; size: -; D: -; V: TRBV4-3; J: TRBJ2-5
CDR3: CASRLPDMNNYGYTF; DNA: TGTGCCAGCAGGCTCCCGGACATGAATAACTATGGCTACACCTTC; size: -; D: -; V: TRBV7-2; J: TRBJ1-2
CDR3: CASSLGLREKLFF; DNA: TGTGCCAGCAGCTTAGGACTACGCGAAAAACTGTTTTTT; size: -; D: -; V: TRBV7-2; J: TRBJ1-4
CDR3: CASSPQYDRWSSYEQYF; DNA: TGTGCCAGTAGTCCCCAGTATGACAGGTGGAGCTCCTACGAGCAGTACTTC; size: -; D: -; V: TRBV19; J: TRBJ2-7
CDR3: CASSLLLGGVYNSPLHF; DNA: TGTGCCAGCAGCTTGCTCTTAGGGGGCGTCTATAATTCACCCCTCCACTTT; size: -; D: TRBD1; V: TRBV11-1; J: TRBJ1-6
CDR3: CAISEVSGGVEGTDTQYF; DNA: TGTGCCATCAGTGAGGTTAGCGGGGGAGTGGAAGGCACAGATACGCAGTATTTT; size: -; D: TRBD2; V: TRBV10-3; J: TRBJ2-3
CDR3: CASSTGPYNQPQHF; DNA: TGTGCCAGCTCAACAGGGCCATACAATCAGCCCCAGCATTTT; size: -; D: -; V: TRBV2; J: TRBJ1-5
CDR3: CASTQDRGAYSNQPQHF; DNA: TGTGCCAGTACCCAGGACAGGGGGGCCTATAGCAATCAGCCCCAGCATTTT; size: -; D: TRBD1; V: TRBV19; J: TRBJ1-5
CDR3: CASSATVGADQPQHF; DNA: TGTGCCAGCAGCGCCACAGTGGGGGCGGATCAGCCCCAGCATTTT; size: -; D: -; V: TRBV9; J: TRBJ1-5
CDR3: CASSSSSGGTDTQYF; DNA: TGTGCCAGCAGCTCGTCTAGCGGGGGCACAGATACGCAGTATTTT; size: -; D: TRBD2; V: TRBV7-3; J: TRBJ2-3
CDR3: CASSAGSDNNQPQHF; DNA: TGTGCCAGCAGTGCCGGGTCGGACAACAATCAGCCCCAGCATTTT; size: -; D: -; V: TRBV6-5; J: TRBJ1-5
CDR3: CSVEFGQVYGYTF; DNA: TGCAGCGTTGAATTTGGCCAGGTCTATGGCTACACCTTC; size: -; D: -; V: TRBV29-1; J: TRBJ1-2
CDR3: CASSPGDSEAFF; DNA: TGTGCCAGCAGCCCCGGGGACAGTGAAGCTTTCTTT; size: -; D: TRBD1; V: TRBV7-8; J: TRBJ1-1
CDR3: CASSLQTGKNSGNTIYF; DNA: TGTGCCAGCAGCCTCCAGACAGGGAAGAACTCTGGAAACACCATATATTTT; size: once; D: TRBD1; V: TRBV7-8; J: TRBJ1-3
CDR3: CAWARDRAGYTF; DNA: TGTGCCTGGGCCCGGGACAGGGCTGGCTACACCTTC; size: -; D: TRBD1; V: TRBV30; J: TRBJ1-2
CDR3: CASSPQVQETQYF; DNA: TGTGCCAGCTCACCCCAGGTCCAAGAGACCCAGTACTTC; size: -; D: -; V: TRBV18; J: TRBJ2-5
CDR3: CASSGTSGGSGEQFF; DNA: TGTGCCAGCAGCGGGACTAGCGGGGGGAGCGGGGAGCAGTTCTTC; size: few; D: TRBD2; V: TRBV7-2; J: TRBJ2-1
CDR3: CASSVGLAGADTQYF; DNA: TGTGCCAGCAGCGTTGGACTAGCGGGGGCAGATACGCAGTATTTT; size: few; D: TRBD2; V: TRBV7-2; J: TRBJ2-3
CDR3: CASSQDRPYEQYF; DNA: TGCGCCAGCAGCCAAGACCGTCCCTACGAGCAGTACTTC; size: -; D: -; V: TRBV4-1; J: TRBJ2-7
CDR3: CASSRQGALFGYTF; DNA: TGTGCCAGCTCCCGACAGGGAGCCCTTTTTGGCTACACCTTC; size: -; D: TRBD1; V: TRBV2; J: TRBJ1-2
CDR3: CASRLGLADTDTQYF; DNA: TGTGCCAGCAGATTGGGACTAGCGGACACAGATACGCAGTATTTT; size: -; D: TRBD2; V: TRBV13; J: TRBJ2-3
CDR3: CAWSVRQLNTEAFF; DNA: TGTGCCTGGAGTGTCAGACAGTTGAACACTGAAGCTTTCTTT; size: few; D: -; V: TRBV30; J: TRBJ1-1
CDR3: CASSATAYSSYEQYF; DNA: TGTGCCAGCAGCGCAACGGCATACAGTTCCTACGAGCAGTACTTC; size: -; D: -; V: TRBV7-2; J: TRBJ2-7
CDR3: CAGGLAGGTDTQYF; DNA: TGTGCCGGAGGACTAGCGGGGGGCACAGATACGCAGTATTTT; size: -; D: TRBD2; V: TRBV2; J: TRBJ2-3
CDR3: CASSPRGNSPLHF; DNA: TGTGCCAGCAGCCCTAGAGGGAATTCACCCCTCCACTTT; size: -; D: -; V: TRBV9; J: TRBJ1-6